The sequence of this TCR beta chain was determined in a study of Ad26.COV2.S vaccination and SARS-CoV-2 variants. Study context: Ad26.COV2.S, an intramuscular injection, was given once or twice 56 days apart. General observations from the study: Participants given vaccine showed non-spike TCR breadth similar to that of placebo recipients. Compared with placebo recipients, vaccine recipients had higher spike-specific TCR breadth.

V shed 4 bases, J shed 3 bases, and the junction held 11 bases outside the gene matches. The CDR3 covers 16 residues. CDR1 is SGHRS and CDR2 is YFSETQ in the germline V gene. Specified treatment: roughly 19 received Ad26.COV2.S at low or high dose, single or two shots; about 5 received placebo; per-sample allocation not given. The samples were gathered on day 63 after the first injection of vaccine or placebo. Based in Boston, the donor was an adult of 18-55 years. As concerns this clone: Antigen: not known.

Produced via immunoSEQ multiplex PCR; TCRdb's table is partial and in-frame only. The sample records around 420,000 clones, more than 75% being singletons. This sample comprised peripheral blood, obtained in a trial of Ad26.COV2.S vaccine versus placebo. The receptor's source is a person between 18 and 65 years old who received the Ad26.COV2.S COVID-19 vaccine or a placebo. V and J are TRBV5-1 and TRBJ2-3; 7 bases map to TRBD2. CDR3 sequence: CASSPGGSGWTDTQYF. The CDR3 coding sequence is TGCGCCAGCAGCCCGGGGGGTAGCGGATGGACAGATACGCAGTATTTT.